Shown below are 23 T cell receptor beta chains from a single sample sequenced in a study of shared clonotypes between healthy human individuals. CD45RO-negative, CCR7-selected cells formed the naive CD8 fraction, which excluded terminally differentiated effector memory CD45RA+ cells. Here immunoSEQ multiplex PCR was the method, and the copy in TCRdb shows in-frame clones only, minus some. The profile shows some 2.1 million clones, around 96% of them singletons. Sequenced material: naive CD8+ T cells sorted from blood. These receptors originate from a man aged 18 to 29 in good health.

This clone has just a few counts. V usage is TRBV27 and J usage is TRBJ1-6; maybe TRBD1 (5 bases). From germline, CDR1 is MNHEY and CDR2 SMNVEV (reference sequence). CDR3 length: 13 amino acids. V lost 5 bases and J lost 7, with 9 bases in between. CDR3 protein: CASSPGPNSPLHF. The CDR3 nucleotides are TGTGCCAGCAGTCCGGGGCCCAATTCACCCCTCCACTTT.

V and J are TRBV9 and TRBJ2-5; 10 nucleotides align to TRBD2. This CDR3 region has 17 residues. V shed 0 bases and J 3 bases; nucleotides not matched to a gene: 8. Germline V gene data show CDR1 as SGDLS and CDR2 as YYNGEE. CDR3 sequence (DNA): TGTGCCAGCAGCGTAGCCGGACTAGCGGAAACTGAAGAGACCCAGTACTTC. It codes for CASSVAGLAETEETQYF.

This CDR3 reads CASSFTLGDRLGYGYTF. As DNA, the CDR3 is TGTGCCAGCAGCTTCACCCTCGGGGACAGGCTAGGCTATGGCTACACCTTC. This chain connects TRBV5-6 to TRBJ1-2; 8 bases align to TRBD1. Germline CDR1 SGHDT, CDR2 YYEEEE. The CDR3 has 17 amino acids. After removal of 2 bases from V and 4 bases from J, the junction contained 13 bases not matched to a gene.

CDR3 DNA sequence: TGTGCCAGCAGTGATAAGGGGAGCTCCTACAATGAGCAGTTCTTC. Amino acid sequence: CASSDKGSSYNEQFF. This rearrangement joins TRBV2 to TRBJ2-1, with D perhaps TRBD1 or TRBD2 (5 bases each). Trimming stripped 3 bases from V and 0 bases from J, with 9 bases between. Germline-derived CDR1 and CDR2 are SNHLY and FYNNEI. This CDR3 comprises 15 residues. The complete variable domain, with remaining parts taken from reference TRBV2 and TRBJ2-1, reads EPEVTQTPSHQVTQMGQEVILRCVPISNHLYFYWYRQILGQKVEFLVSFYNNEISEKSEIFDDQFSVERPDGSNFTLKIRSTKLEDSAMYFCASSDKGSSYNEQFFGPGTRLTVL.

The chain combines TRBV4-3 with TRBJ2-7, with D unclear. V lost 3 bases to trimming and J lost 4 bases, with 10 bases between them. Germline lookup yields CDR1 LGHNA and CDR2 YSLEER. The CDR3 has 13 residues. CDR3 bases: TGCGCCAGCAGCCAGACTCGTGGGTACGAGCAGTACTTC. Amino acid sequence: CASSQTRGYEQYF.

This clone came up many times. Additional DNA sequences in this sample encode the identical CDR3. V and J are TRBV6-5 and TRBJ2-1, with D possibly TRBD2 on 6 matching bases. V lost 0 bases and J 0 bases, leaving 9 bases between the germline ends. The germline V gene has CDR1 MNHEY and CDR2 SVGAGI. The CDR3 loop spans 16 amino acids. CDR3 bases: TGTGCCAGCAGTTACTCGGACGGGAGCTCCTACAATGAGCAGTTCTTC. Translating it yields CASSYSDGSSYNEQFF.

This rearrangement joins TRBV27 to TRBJ2-7, with D tentatively TRBD1 (5 bases). Germline V gene lookup returns CDR1 MNHEY and CDR2 SMNVEV (reference sequence). V was pared by 4 bases and J by 5 bases, with 21 bases between. The CDR3 length is 16 residues. CDR3 sequence: CASSSNTGLVFDEQYF. Here the CDR3 DNA reads TGTGCCAGCAGTTCTAATACAGGTCTGGTTTTCGACGAGCAGTACTTC.

The chain recombines TRBV11-2 with TRBJ2-7, with D uncertain. V was clipped by 2 bases and J by 5 bases, with 7 bases between them. The length of the CDR3 is 12 residues. The germline V gene encodes CDR1 SGHAT and CDR2 FQNNGV. CDR3 sequence reads: CASSLTRDEQYF. CDR3 DNA: TGTGCCAGCAGCTTAACCCGGGACGAGCAGTACTTC.

A word on this clone: The same CDR3 is also encoded by other DNA sequences in this sample. The chain has TRBV27 and TRBJ2-1; 8 bases match TRBD2. CDR3 length: 14 amino acids. Germline loops: CDR1 MNHEY, CDR2 SMNVEV (reference sequence). V lost 11 bases, J lost 0 bases, and 6 bases stayed unmatched. The CDR3 DNA reads TGTGCCTCCTCGGGGGGGAGCTCCTACAATGAGCAGTTCTTC. This sequence encodes CASSGGSSYNEQFF.

The chain has TRBV4-3 and TRBJ2-3, with 8 bases that match TRBD2. This CDR3 has 19 residues. Germline CDR1 reads LGHNA; CDR2 reads YSLEER. V gave up 0 bases and J gave up 3 bases; unmatched junction bases: 14. The CDR3 nucleotides read TGCGCCAGCAGCCAAGATGCCAGCTTTGTGGGACTAGAGACAGATACGCAGTATTTT. Protein product: CASSQDASFVGLETDTQYF.

This clone has just one count. V usage is TRBV19 and J usage is TRBJ1-3; unclear D gene. Germline V gene sequence: CDR1 LNHDA, CDR2 SQIVND (reference sequence). The CDR3 sequence is 12 residues long. Here the CDR3 DNA reads TGTGCTACCAGCGCATCTGGAAACACCATATATTTT. Protein: CATSASGNTIYF.

V and J are TRBV4-1 and TRBJ2-2; D is perhaps TRBD1 (5 bases). The CDR3 sequence is 14 residues long. The ends were cut back, 1 base at V and 7 bases at J, with 10 bases in the middle. Germline V gene lookup returns CDR1 MGHRA and CDR2 YSYEKL. The CDR3 nucleotides read TGCGCCAGCAGCCAAGTTCAGGGATTCGGGGAGCTGTTTTTT. It specifies CASSQVQGFGELFF.

This clone has only one observation. The chain joins TRBV4-1 to TRBJ1-2, with TRBD1 as a possible D gene (5 bases). CDR1 MGHRA and CDR2 YSYEKL come from the germline V gene. CDR3 length equals 13 residues. The V end lost 4 bases, the J end lost 9 bases, and 15 bases lay between the germline ends. CDR3 loop: CASSPFLRDCYTF. CDR3 sequence (DNA): TGCGCCAGCAGCCCGTTCCTCAGGGACTGCTACACCTTC.

This clone was recorded a few times. The sample carries other DNA sequences with the same CDR3. This chain uses TRBV27 with TRBJ2-7; D not certain. CDR3 length: 13 residues. V was clipped by 3 bases and J by 1 base, with 7 bases between them. CDR1 MNHEY and CDR2 SMNVEV come from the germline V gene (reference sequence). The CDR3 DNA is TGTGCCAGCAGTTTGGGCAGGTCCTACGAGCAGTACTTC. Amino acids: CASSLGRSYEQYF.

The chain is built from TRBV7-9 and TRBJ1-1; maybe TRBD1 (5 bases). The V end was cut by 5 bases, the J end by 1 base, with 20 bases between. The germline gives CDR1 SEHNR, CDR2 FQNEAQ (reference sequence). The CDR3 is 17 residues long. CDR3 DNA: TGTGCCAGCAGCCGCCGCGGGAATAGGGGAGAGAACACTGAAGCTTTCTTT. It yields the protein CASSRRGNRGENTEAFF.

This chain links TRBV7-9 with TRBJ2-1; D is undetermined. The CDR3 totals 15 residues. Germline V gene lookup returns CDR1 SEHNR and CDR2 FQNEAQ (reference sequence). V was pared by 2 bases and J by 9 bases, with 17 bases between. CDR3 in amino acids: CASSLFGDPRGEQFF. In DNA, the CDR3 is TGTGCCAGCAGCTTATTTGGAGACCCACGTGGTGAGCAGTTCTTC.

V gene TRBV5-5 combines with J gene TRBJ2-4, with 7 bases lining up with TRBD1. The CDR3 totals 12 residues. Germline-derived CDR1 and CDR2 are SGHKS and YYEKEE (reference sequence). The J segment lost 14 bases and the V segment lost 0 bases, leaving 5 bases of the junction unmatched. In DNA form, the CDR3 reads TGTGCCAGCAGCTTGGAATGGGACAGCGAGTACTTC. Residues: CASSLEWDSEYF.

About this clone itself: The identical CDR3 is also encoded by other nucleotide sequences in the sample. The chain carries TRBV13 and TRBJ2-7; D gene unclear. This CDR3 region has 13 residues. Trimming pared 0 bases from V and 1 base from J, leaving 4 bases between. Germline lookup yields CDR1 PRHDT and CDR2 FYEKMQ (reference sequence). This CDR3 is CASSLGLSYEQYF. In DNA, the CDR3 is TGTGCCAGCAGCTTAGGTCTTTCCTACGAGCAGTACTTC.

V and J are TRBV9 and TRBJ2-2; D might be TRBD1 (6 bases). The CDR3 runs 16 residues. Germline V gives CDR1 SGDLS, CDR2 YYNGEE. Trimming took 3 bases from V and 1 from J, leaving 13 bases between them. CDR3 DNA: TGTGCCAGCAGCGCCACAGGGAGTTGGAACACCGGGGAGCTGTTTTTT. This encodes CASSATGSWNTGELFF.

This chain links TRBV30 with TRBJ2-3; D unresolved. The germline V and J ends were trimmed by 6 bases and 3 bases, with 7 bases remaining between them. Germline V gene lookup returns CDR1 GTSNPN and CDR2 SVGIG (reference sequence). This CDR3 contains 11 residues. The CDR3 sequence: CACAPTDTQYF. In DNA, the CDR3 is TGTGCCTGTGCCCCAACAGATACGCAGTATTTT.

This chain connects TRBV7-8 to TRBJ2-7; 7 bases line up with TRBD2. This CDR3 region has 16 residues. With V trimmed by 5 bases and J by 6 bases, 16 bases remained unmatched. Germline assignment: CDR1 SGHVS and CDR2 FQNEAQ. Here the CDR3 DNA reads TGTGCCAGCAGCCCGGGGGGACCGGGCTCTTACGGCGAGCAGTACTTC. Its translation is CASSPGGPGSYGEQYF.

Comment on this clone: Other DNA sequences of this sample code for an identical CDR3. The gene calls are TRBV13 and TRBJ2-7; D unresolved. Trimming removed 0 bases at V and 0 bases at J, with 6 bases between. CDR3 length: 14 amino acids. CDR1 PRHDT and CDR2 FYEKMQ come from the germline V gene (reference sequence). CDR3 DNA: TGTGCCAGCAGCTTAGGGGTGGGCTCCTACGAGCAGTACTTC. Protein: CASSLGVGSYEQYF.

The V and J genes are TRBV28 and TRBJ2-7; no clear D gene. V was pared by 6 bases and J by 9 bases, with 9 bases between. The CDR3 length is 10 residues. Germline assignment: CDR1 MDHEN and CDR2 SYDVKM. As DNA, the CDR3 is TGTGCCAGCAGCGATACTGTGCAGTACTTC. It codes for CASSDTVQYF.